The 16 T cell receptor beta chains below come from one sample, sequenced in a study of CD8 T cells in Susac syndrome. After extraction with the RNeasy kit, roughly 0.5 to 1 ug of the RNA was reverse transcribed using random hexamers. From the immunoSEQ multiplex PCR reads, TCRdb called clonotypes with MiXCR, one entry per CDR3 protein. The data show about 94,000 distinct CDR3 sequences, around 94% seen once. Sequencing was carried out using CD4+ T cells from PBMCs. The receptors originated from a human donor with Susac syndrome.

In this sample, this clonotype turned up once. This chain joins TRBV7-9 and TRBJ1-2, with TRBD1 identical over 9 bases. The ends lost 5 bases at V and 4 bases at J; junction bases unmatched: 8. CDR1 is SEHNR and CDR2 is FQNEAQ in the germline V gene (reference sequence). CDR3 size: 15 residues. The DNA for the CDR3 is TGTGCCAGCAGCACTCCGGGACAGGGCCTCTATGGCTACACCTTC. This sequence encodes CASSTPGQGLYGYTF.

This clonotype was counted a single time. The chain combines TRBV4-1 with TRBJ2-7, with D tentatively TRBD1 (6 bases). The CDR3 has 16 residues. The V gene lost 2 bases and the J gene lost 0 bases, with 14 bases spanning the gap. Germline-derived CDR1 and CDR2 are MGHRA and YSYEKL. DNA for the CDR3: TGCGCCAGCAGCCAAATCCCTAGGGGGAGCTCCTACGAGCAGTACTTC. Protein: CASSQIPRGSSYEQYF.

This chain joins TRBV20-1 and TRBJ2-5; D may be TRBD1 or TRBD2 (5 bases each). The germline gives CDR1 DFQATT, CDR2 SNEGSKA (reference sequence). This CDR3 spans 12 amino acids. V lost 3 bases to trimming and J lost 7 bases, with 12 bases between them. The CDR3, as DNA: TGCAGTGCTAGCAGGGACGTCGGGACCCAGTACTTC. Translation: CSASRDVGTQYF.

V gene TRBV6-5 combines with J gene TRBJ1-5; 10 bases are shared with TRBD1. The CDR3 extends over 14 amino acids. The germline V gene encodes CDR1 MNHEY and CDR2 SVGAGI. Unmatched junction bases numbered 2, after V lost 5 bases and J lost 4 bases. The CDR3 loop reads CASSRTGGNQPQHF. Written as DNA, the CDR3 is TGTGCCAGCAGTCGGACAGGGGGAAATCAGCCCCAGCATTTT.

The gene calls are TRBV15 and TRBJ2-5; 8 bases are a match to TRBD2. The trim removed 5 bases at V and 1 base at J, leaving 6 bases unmatched. This CDR3 region has 15 residues. Germline V CDR1 and CDR2: LNHNV, YYDKDF (reference sequence). Here the CDR3 reads CATSPGGGSQETQYF. The CDR3 coding sequence is TGTGCCACCAGCCCCGGGGGGGGATCCCAAGAGACCCAGTACTTC.

The chain couples TRBV5-4 to TRBJ2-1; 8 bases line up with TRBD2. Germline CDR1 SGHNT, CDR2 YYREEE (reference sequence). V gave up 4 bases and J gave up 0 bases; unmatched junction bases: 6. This CDR3 contains 16 residues. The CDR3 loop reads CASSLPRGGSYNEQFF. CDR3 in DNA: TGTGCCAGCAGCCTTCCCCGGGGGGGCTCCTACAATGAGCAGTTCTTC.

The rearrangement joins TRBV29-1 to TRBJ1-4; 10 bases fit TRBD1. In germline, CDR1 is SQVTM, CDR2 ANQGSEA. Unmatched junction bases numbered 14, after V lost 3 bases and J lost 4 bases. The CDR3 is 18 amino acids. The CDR3 sequence: CSVDDRDRGLQGNEKLFF. In nucleotides, the CDR3 is TGCAGCGTTGATGACCGGGACAGGGGCCTCCAGGGTAATGAAAAACTGTTTTTT.

V and J are TRBV9 and TRBJ2-3; TRBD2 matches 12 bases. The CDR3 spans 14 residues. Per the germline V gene, CDR1 is SGDLS and CDR2 is YYNGEE. V lost 5 bases and J lost 8; bases outside the gene matches: 6. The CDR3 sequence is CASSPSGGAGTQYF. DNA for the CDR3: TGTGCCAGCAGTCCTAGCGGGGGGGCCGGTACGCAGTATTTT.

The chain has TRBV5-1 and TRBJ2-7, with 7 nucleotides matching TRBD2. Trimming cost V 5 bases and J 3 bases; bases outside gene matches: 11. The CDR3 extends over 15 amino acids. The V gene's germline CDR1 is SGHRS and CDR2 YFSETQ. CDR3 residues: CASSPGEGFIYEQYF. The DNA of the CDR3 is TGCGCCAGCAGTCCTGGGGAGGGCTTCATCTACGAGCAGTACTTC.

With regard to this clonotype: At one end, the junction sequence differs from germline, possibly due to a read error. The chain uses TRBV7-2 and TRBJ2-6, with a tentative D call TRBD1 (5 bases). This CDR3 comprises 15 residues. The germline gives CDR1 SGHTA, CDR2 FQGNSA. The CDR3 DNA is TGTGCCAGCAGTTTAGGACAACCTGGGGCCAACGTCCTGACTTTC. Translated, it gives CASSLGQPGANVLTF.

The genes are TRBV24-1 and TRBJ2-3; D might be TRBD1 or TRBD2, each matching 5 bases. Germline V gene lookup returns CDR1 KGHDR and CDR2 SFDVKD. The CDR3 totals 14 residues. Trimming stripped 7 bases from V and 3 bases from J, with 13 bases between. This chain's CDR3 is CATSAGTITDTQYF. The CDR3 DNA reads TGTGCCACCAGCGCCGGGACCATAACAGATACGCAGTATTTT.

The chain couples TRBV29-1 to TRBJ2-7; TRBD1 aligns across 9 bases. Germline V gives CDR1 SQVTM, CDR2 ANQGSEA. This CDR3 region has 12 residues. The ends lost 6 bases at V and 2 bases at J; junction bases unmatched: 2. The CDR3 DNA sequence: TGCAGCGTGGGGACAGGGCCCTACGAGCAGTACTTC. Residues: CSVGTGPYEQYF.

This rearrangement joins TRBV12-3 or TRBV12-4 to TRBJ2-6; D possibly corresponds to TRBD1 (6 bases). V was pared by 6 bases and J by 0 bases, with 18 bases between. The CDR3 has 18 residues. The CDR3 here is CASRPTGRSFSGANVLTF. CDR3 coding DNA: TGTGCCAGCAGGCCGACAGGACGGTCGTTCTCTGGGGCCAACGTCCTGACTTTC.

This clonotype was counted once. The chain carries TRBV20-1 and TRBJ1-1; 10 bases line up with TRBD1. Germline assignment: CDR1 DFQATT and CDR2 SNEGSKA (reference sequence). The trim removed 6 bases at V and 3 bases at J, leaving 10 bases unmatched. This CDR3 spans 15 amino acids. CDR3 amino acids: CSAEPGQGSDTEAFF. DNA for the CDR3: TGCAGTGCGGAACCGGGACAGGGGTCGGACACTGAAGCTTTCTTT.

This clonotype was seen once. The chain couples TRBV29-1 to TRBJ1-6; D perhaps matches TRBD1 (5 bases). The CDR3 extends over 13 amino acids. V lost 7 bases and J 7 bases, leaving 14 bases between the germline ends. CDR1 SQVTM and CDR2 ANQGSEA come from the germline V gene. The CDR3 protein is CSGSTGINSPLHF. As DNA, the CDR3 is TGCAGCGGCTCCACAGGAATCAATTCACCCCTCCACTTT.

The V gene is TRBV20-1, the J gene TRBJ1-6; 9 nucleotides match TRBD1. Germline loops: CDR1 DFQATT, CDR2 SNEGSKA (reference sequence). V lost 0 bases to trimming and J lost 2 bases; unmatched junction nucleotides: 5. This CDR3 has 17 residues. The CDR3 DNA sequence: TGCAGTGCTAGAGATCCGGGACAGGGCCCCTATAATTCACCCCTCCACTTT. Translation gives CSARDPGQGPYNSPLHF.